These 2 T cell receptor beta chains came from one sample sequenced in a study of beta chain features in type 1 diabetes (dated by TCRdb to 2016 to 2018). The investigation overall reported the following: Type 1 diabetes patients showed a moderate but significant shortening of TCRB CDR3 length in all four CD4+ subsets.

Their target antigens are unknown. Libraries were built with the immunoSEQ multiplex PCR assay. The entire isolated RNA was reverse transcribed using the High Capacity cDNA Reverse Transcription Kit, and thus expressed TCRB transcripts were sequenced. TCRdb mirrors the immuneACCESS table, restricted to in-frame sequences. Some clones are absent from its copies; in checked studies, under half trace to an unresolved V gene, and the reason for the others is unknown. For this sample there are 280,000 or so clones; about 15% appear just once. Of the sample, about 0.014% is held by the ten largest clones. Sequenced: naive CD4+ T cells from blood. The cell subset or site tag for this specimen amounts to: true naive CD4+ T cells. The origin of the receptors is a man in his late teens or twenties with type 1 diabetes.

The chain uses TRBV5-6 and TRBJ1-2, with TRBD1 matching over 7 bases. With V trimmed by 0 bases and J by 6 bases, 2 bases remained unmatched. Germline CDR1 and CDR2: SGHDT and YYEEEE. This CDR3 comprises 13 residues. The CDR3 here is CASSLGQGNGYTF. CDR3 in DNA: TGTGCCAGCAGCTTGGGACAGGGAAATGGCTACACCTTC.

V is TRBV5-1 and J is TRBJ2-6, with 11 bases aligning to TRBD1. The J segment lost 3 bases and the V segment lost 7 bases, leaving 9 bases of the junction unmatched. The CDR3 contains 17 residues. Germline CDR1 reads SGHRS; CDR2 reads YFSETQ. CDR3 loop: CASRLDRGRGGANVLTF. CDR3 coding DNA: TGCGCCAGCCGCCTGGACAGGGGGCGTGGTGGGGCCAACGTCCTGACTTTC.